These T cell receptor beta chains were read from a single sample in a study of blood T cell repertoires in COVID-19. The assay was immunoSEQ multiplex PCR, and TCRdb's table has in-frame clones only and misses some. The table includes under 350,000 clones, approximately 91% detected once. The sequencing input was peripheral blood. The receptor set was obtained from a man aged 45-65 years with acute or convalescent COVID-19. Each CDR3 is given with its conserved first and last residue. Only part of the rows carry a size: once, few, many, or a class if the clone is expanded.

j_call,clone_size,cdr3_length,v_call,cdr3_aa
TRBJ2-1,NA,13,TRBV9,CASSGLVVNEQFF
TRBJ2-6,NA,13,TRBV7-3,CASMFMGANVLTF
TRBJ1-1,NA,13,TRBV10-3,CATSGQGNTEAFF
TRBJ1-2,NA,15,TRBV19,CASMRGTGGSIGYTF
TRBJ1-6,NA,18,TRBV27,CASSLFRYPGTVDSPLHF
TRBJ1-5,few,14,TRBV6-6,CASRGTGNNQPQHF
TRBJ1-2,NA,15,TRBV19,CASIKAGTDLAGYTF
TRBJ2-1,NA,12,TRBV29-1,CSVEGTAYEQFF
TRBJ2-7,NA,17,TRBV19,CASSTDPAVAGGMRQYF
TRBJ1-4,NA,14,TRBV5-5,CASSFRQVQEKLFF
TRBJ1-1,NA,15,TRBV7-2,CASSWGMGGNTEAFF
TRBJ2-3,NA,15,TRBV29-1,CSVDQAGGNTDTQYF
TRBJ2-2,NA,15,TRBV6-5,CASSVQAGNTGELFF
TRBJ2-7,NA,14,TRBV5-5,CASRPGQGGYEQYF
TRBJ1-1,NA,14,TRBV7-9,CASSFDNSHTEAFF
TRBJ1-3,NA,14,TRBV2,CASTQQGAGNTIYF
TRBJ2-5,NA,11,TRBV11-3,CASSLAGTQYF
TRBJ2-7,NA,14,TRBV6-5,CASIHRGQPDEQYF
TRBJ2-3,NA,15,TRBV6-5,CASTYGAGGSDTQYF
TRBJ1-1,NA,14,TRBV5-1,CASSPDRMNTEAFF
TRBJ1-5,many,13,TRBV12-5,CASGLEELQPQHF
TRBJ1-2,NA,12,TRBV18,CASSPESYGYTF
TRBJ2-5,NA,18,TRBV18,CASSRPGTGGLLGETQYF
TRBJ2-3,NA,14,TRBV7-9,CASSAGTAGDTQYF
TRBJ1-5,NA,13,TRBV18,CASSPTGDQPQHF
TRBJ2-5,once,15,TRBV9,CASSLRQGARETQYF
TRBJ1-1,NA,17,TRBV19,CASTIGLRYRLNTEAFF
TRBJ2-1,NA,15,TRBV7-2,CASSPSSGTYNEQFF
TRBJ1-3,NA,18,TRBV4-1,CASSPRGDRETGGNTIYF
TRBJ1-1,NA,14,TRBV27,CASSPRAVNTEAFF
TRBJ1-1,NA,14,TRBV7-2,CASSFRRTGTEAFF
TRBJ1-5,once,17,TRBV7-8,CASSRRTGQYSNQPQHF
TRBJ2-3,NA,14,TRBV30,CAWSVGAGRDTQYF
TRBJ1-1,NA,14,TRBV10-2,CASGRGGESTEAFF
TRBJ2-7,NA,12,TRBV6-6,CASSPGAYEQYF
TRBJ2-2,NA,15,TRBV9,CASSSPGGNTGELFF
TRBJ2-3,NA,14,TRBV5-8,CASSLTAGTDTQYF
TRBJ1-1,NA,14,TRBV6-5,CASSLMFENEEAFF
TRBJ2-7,NA,17,TRBV10-2,CASSDGGWASGDYEQYF
TRBJ2-7,NA,13,TRBV12-1,CASSFNGECEQYF
TRBJ2-3,NA,15,TRBV5-1,CASSLAAGGPDTQYF
TRBJ2-1,NA,17,TRBV24-1,CATSDTGPAGIYNEQFF
TRBJ1-2,NA,14,TRBV10-3,CAISERAGADGYTF
TRBJ1-2,NA,14,TRBV5-4,CASSLETGAYGYTF
TRBJ2-2,once,14,TRBV11-3,CASSLRQGAGELFF
TRBJ2-7,NA,12,TRBV5-5,CASSFEDYEQYF
TRBJ2-2,NA,14,TRBV6-5,CASKVSRVAGELFF
TRBJ2-7,NA,13,TRBV10-3,CAISGRQDYEQYF
TRBJ2-5,NA,16,TRBV11-3,CASSPRRGAPQETQYF
TRBJ1-1,once,14,TRBV5-1,CASSLAGSNTEAFF
TRBJ1-1,NA,13,TRBV5-1,CASRGERGTEAFF
TRBJ2-2,NA,15,TRBV10-1,CASSDRGQNTGELFF
TRBJ2-5,once,14,TRBV7-9,CASSLSSGQETQYF
TRBJ2-5,NA,12,TRBV30,CAWGLTGETQYF
TRBJ2-4,NA,14,TRBV2,CASRNDGGKNIQYF
TRBJ2-2,NA,16,TRBV9,CASSVGVRSDTGELFF
TRBJ2-7,NA,15,TRBV5-4,CASSAGTHEIYEQYF
TRBJ1-1,NA,13,TRBV7-9,CASSRDRNTEAFF
TRBJ2-2,NA,14,TRBV9,CASSVVFDSGELFF